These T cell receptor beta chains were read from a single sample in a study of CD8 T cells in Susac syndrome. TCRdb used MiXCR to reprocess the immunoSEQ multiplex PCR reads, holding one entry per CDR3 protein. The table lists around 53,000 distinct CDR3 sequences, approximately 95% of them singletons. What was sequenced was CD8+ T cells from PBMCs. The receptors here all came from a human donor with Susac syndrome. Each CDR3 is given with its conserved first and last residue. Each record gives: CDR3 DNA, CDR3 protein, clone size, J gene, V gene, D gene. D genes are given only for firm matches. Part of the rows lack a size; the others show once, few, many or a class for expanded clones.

cdr3_nt: TGTGCCAGCAACTCAAGGTACGGACAGGGGAACAATGAGCAGTTCTTC; cdr3_aa: CASNSRYGQGNNEQFF; clone_size: NA; j_call: TRBJ2-1; v_call: TRBV27; d_call: TRBD1
cdr3_nt: TGCAGTGCCGATCCGGGACAGGTTGGCTACACCTTC; cdr3_aa: CSADPGQVGYTF; clone_size: NA; j_call: TRBJ1-2; v_call: TRBV20-1; d_call: TRBD1
cdr3_nt: TGTGCCTGGAGTGGGGATGCCGGTCCGTACTTC; cdr3_aa: CAWSGDAGPYF; clone_size: NA; j_call: TRBJ2-7; v_call: TRBV30; d_call: NA
cdr3_nt: TGTGCCAGCAGCTTAAGTAGCGGACAAGAGACCCAGTACTTC; cdr3_aa: CASSLSSGQETQYF; clone_size: NA; j_call: TRBJ2-5; v_call: TRBV7-9; d_call: NA
cdr3_nt: TGTGCCAGCAGCTTAGAGGCGGCTAGATTTAACAATGAGCAGTTCTTC; cdr3_aa: CASSLEAARFNNEQFF; clone_size: NA; j_call: TRBJ2-1; v_call: TRBV7-3; d_call: NA
cdr3_nt: TGTGCCAGCGGTGGTTACACCTTC; cdr3_aa: CASGGYTF; clone_size: few; j_call: TRBJ1-2; v_call: TRBV12-3/TRBV12-4; d_call: NA
cdr3_nt: TGCAGTGCTAGAGGGGGGCAGGTCTCCTACGAGCAGTACTTC; cdr3_aa: CSARGGQVSYEQYF; clone_size: NA; j_call: TRBJ2-7; v_call: TRBV20-1; d_call: NA
cdr3_nt: TGTGCCAGCAGCCAGGACTCCTTGGGACAGTCTTCCTGGGGCTACACCTTC; cdr3_aa: CASSQDSLGQSSWGYTF; clone_size: NA; j_call: TRBJ1-2; v_call: TRBV3-1; d_call: TRBD1
cdr3_nt: TGCAGTGCTAGATCTTCCCTAGACGCGAACACCGGGGAGCTGTTTTTT; cdr3_aa: CSARSSLDANTGELFF; clone_size: once; j_call: TRBJ2-2; v_call: TRBV20-1; d_call: NA
cdr3_nt: TGTGCCAGTAAGGACAGTTCCTACGAGCAGTACTTC; cdr3_aa: CASKDSSYEQYF; clone_size: NA; j_call: TRBJ2-7; v_call: TRBV19; d_call: NA
cdr3_nt: TGTGCCAGCGCGCCATACAGGGCTACAGATACGCAGTATTTT; cdr3_aa: CASAPYRATDTQYF; clone_size: NA; j_call: TRBJ2-3; v_call: TRBV28; d_call: NA
cdr3_nt: TGTGCCAGCAGCTCCCCGGTCGACAGGGGGCGAGGTGGTGATGGCTACACCTTC; cdr3_aa: CASSSPVDRGRGGDGYTF; clone_size: NA; j_call: TRBJ1-2; v_call: TRBV28; d_call: TRBD1
cdr3_nt: TGTGCCAGCAGTTACAGAGGGCTAGGTTCCGGGGAGCTGTTTTTT; cdr3_aa: CASSYRGLGSGELFF; clone_size: NA; j_call: TRBJ2-2; v_call: TRBV6-5; d_call: NA
cdr3_nt: TGTGCCTGGAGTGTTCCTGAAATTAGCGTTTCGGGCTTGGCAGATACGCAGTATTTT; cdr3_aa: CAWSVPEISVSGLADTQYF; clone_size: NA; j_call: TRBJ2-3; v_call: TRBV30; d_call: NA
cdr3_nt: TGTGCCAGCAGTTTAGGGGAGCTAGCGGGGGCCTACAATGAGCAGTTCTTC; cdr3_aa: CASSLGELAGAYNEQFF; clone_size: NA; j_call: TRBJ2-1; v_call: TRBV12-3/TRBV12-4; d_call: TRBD2
cdr3_nt: TGTGCCAGCAGCCAGATCTGGGACAGCCCCTATGGCTACACCTTC; cdr3_aa: CASSQIWDSPYGYTF; clone_size: NA; j_call: TRBJ1-2; v_call: TRBV3-1; d_call: TRBD1
cdr3_nt: TGTGCCAGCAGCAGAAACCTAGCTGTACTATCCTACAATGAGCAGTTCTTC; cdr3_aa: CASSRNLAVLSYNEQFF; clone_size: NA; j_call: TRBJ2-1; v_call: TRBV5-6; d_call: NA
cdr3_nt: TGTGCCAGCAGCCCACTCAGCAGGGTTGGAGAGACCCAGTACTTC; cdr3_aa: CASSPLSRVGETQYF; clone_size: NA; j_call: TRBJ2-5; v_call: TRBV7-6; d_call: NA
cdr3_nt: TGTGCCAGCAGCAGGGCAGCGGGTACCCAAGAGACTCAGTACTTC; cdr3_aa: CASSRAAGTQETQYF; clone_size: NA; j_call: TRBJ2-5; v_call: TRBV3-1; d_call: NA
cdr3_nt: TGCAGTGCTAGAGATCCGGGGACCGGGGAGCTGTTTTTT; cdr3_aa: CSARDPGTGELFF; clone_size: NA; j_call: TRBJ2-2; v_call: TRBV20-1; d_call: NA
cdr3_nt: TGTGCCAGCAGCTTGGAAGGGACAGGGCTTCCTACGATGCACTTC; cdr3_aa: CASSLEGTGLPTMHF; clone_size: NA; j_call: TRBJ2-7; v_call: TRBV5-6; d_call: TRBD1
cdr3_nt: TGCGCCAGCAGGGGATACTCTGGAAACACCATATATTTT; cdr3_aa: CASRGYSGNTIYF; clone_size: NA; j_call: TRBJ1-3; v_call: TRBV4-1; d_call: NA
cdr3_nt: TGTGCCAGCAGCATCCCAGCGAACACTGAAGCTTTCTTT; cdr3_aa: CASSIPANTEAFF; clone_size: NA; j_call: TRBJ1-1; v_call: TRBV13; d_call: NA
cdr3_nt: TGTGCCAGCAGCTTAATGGGCGGGGGGGCCGTCACCGACGAGCAGTACTTC; cdr3_aa: CASSLMGGGAVTDEQYF; clone_size: NA; j_call: TRBJ2-7; v_call: TRBV7-6; d_call: TRBD2
cdr3_nt: TGTGCCAGCAGTTTAAGTGGGTGGGAGCAGCCCCAGCATTTT; cdr3_aa: CASSLSGWEQPQHF; clone_size: NA; j_call: TRBJ1-5; v_call: TRBV12-3/TRBV12-4; d_call: NA
cdr3_nt: TGCGCCAGCAGCTGGGGACAGGGGTTCGATGAGCAGTTCTTC; cdr3_aa: CASSWGQGFDEQFF; clone_size: NA; j_call: TRBJ2-1; v_call: TRBV5-1; d_call: TRBD1
cdr3_nt: TGTGCCAGCAGTGGACTGACCCTCTCTGGGGCCAACGTCCTGACTTTC; cdr3_aa: CASSGLTLSGANVLTF; clone_size: NA; j_call: TRBJ2-6; v_call: TRBV12-3/TRBV12-4; d_call: NA
cdr3_nt: TGTGCCAGCAGTTTAAATGGGGGGGAGACCCAGTACTTC; cdr3_aa: CASSLNGGETQYF; clone_size: NA; j_call: TRBJ2-5; v_call: TRBV12-3/TRBV12-4; d_call: NA